The next 14 T cell receptor gamma chains were all read from a single sample in a study of γδ T cells in repeated Plasmodium falciparum infection. Flow sorting of PBMC yielded separate Vgamma9/Vdelta2+ and Vdelta2-negative gammadelta T cell populations for bulk repertoire analysis. TCRdb re-called the multiplex PCR reads via CATT. This table holds about 30,000 gamma-chain clones, almost 1.5% found once. Sequencing was carried out using gamma-delta T cells from blood. The receptors derive from a pool of human donors (malaria-infected and uninfected, not separated).

This clone was seen at least ten times. This probably arose from a read error, given a far larger clone one base away. The identical CDR3 is also encoded by other nucleotide sequences in the sample. No J gene call was made, and the V gene is TRGV9. This CDR3 has 14 amino acids. The germline V gene encodes CDR1 GITISATS and CDR2 ISYDGTV (reference sequence). As DNA, the CDR3 is TGTGCCTTGTGGGAGGGGGCTAGTTATTATAAGAAACTCTTC. Translating gives CALWEGASYYKKLF.

In this sample, this clone turned up a few times. Translating this DNA gives a protein that differs at residue 10 from the TCRdb one, which belongs to a much larger clone; a read error is likely, and the protein shown is this translation. In DNA, the CDR3 is TGTGCCTTGTGGAAGGGCCCCGATAAGGAACTCTTT. Its protein product is CALWKGPDKELF. The chain couples TRGV9 to TRGJ1 or TRGJ2. This CDR3 has 12 amino acids. Germline V gene lookup returns CDR1 GITISATS and CDR2 ISYDGTV (reference sequence).

Ten or more counts support this clone. In the same sample, other DNA sequences code for this CDR3. The chain has TRGV9 and TRGJP. Germline-derived CDR1 and CDR2 are GITISATS and ISYDGTV (reference sequence). V lost 4 bases, J lost 2 bases, and 5 bases stayed unmatched. The CDR3 is 17 amino acids. CDR3 DNA: TGTGCCTTGTGGGAAGGAAGGCAAGAGTTGGGCAAAAAAATCAAGGTATTT. Amino acid sequence: CALWEGRQELGKKIKVF.

For this clone: The translation of this DNA and the TCRdb protein of a much larger clone differ at residue 10, probably owing to a read error; the protein shown here is translated from the DNA. The genes are TRGV9 and TRGJ1 or TRGJ2. TCRdb leaves out the J gene; it was filled in here by matching the DNA to germline. V dropped 3 bases and J dropped 11; count of bases not matched to a gene: 13. CDR1 and CDR2 (germline): GITISATS, ISYDGTV (reference sequence). The CDR3 is made up of 13 amino acids. The DNA for the CDR3 is TGTGCCTTGTGGGAGCCTATCGGGAATGAGAAACTCTTT. Translation gives CALWEPIGNEKLF.

Sample share makes this clone medium-sized. The sample carries other DNA sequences with the same CDR3. The chain has TRGV9 and TRGJP. The length of the CDR3 is 17 residues. J gave up 5 bases and V 0 bases, and 4 bases lay outside the gene matches. The germline V gene has CDR1 GITISATS and CDR2 ISYDGTV (reference sequence). The CDR3 protein is CALWEVQEELGKKIKVF. The CDR3 coding sequence is TGTGCCTTGTGGGAGGTGCAGGAAGAGTTGGGCAAAAAAATCAAGGTATTT.

On this clone: It differs at one base from a far larger clone, so likely a read error. In the same sample, other DNA sequences code for this CDR3. J is TRGJP and V is TRGV9. Here the J gene came from matching the DNA to germline, since TCRdb omits it. Per the germline V gene, CDR1 is GITISATS and CDR2 is ISYDGTV (reference sequence). The junction had 26 bases not matched to a gene; V was cut back by 5 bases and J by 7 bases. CDR3 length equals 22 residues. Written as DNA, the CDR3 is TGTGCCTTGTGGGCTAACCGGGAGCACACCATGGGATCCGAGTTGGGCAAAAAAATCAAGGTATTT. It specifies CALWANREHTMGSELGKKIKVF.

This clone was picked up many times. The protein TCRdb gives is from a much larger clone and does not agree with this DNA's translation at residue 14, likely a read error; the protein shown here comes from the DNA. V and J are TRGV9 and TRGJP. The CDR3 has 17 residues. CDR1 GITISATS and CDR2 ISYDGTV come from the germline V gene (reference sequence). The CDR3 reads CALWEVRLELGKKVKVF. Written as DNA, the CDR3 is TGTGCCTTGTGGGAGGTGCGGTTAGAGTTGGGCAAAAAAGTCAAGGTATTT.

As to this clone: The protein TCRdb lists belongs to a much larger clone and differs from this DNA's translation at residue 6, which points to a read error; the protein shown is made from the DNA. The rearrangement links TRGV3 to TRGJ1 or TRGJ2. TCRdb does not report a J gene; here it was assigned by matching the DNA to germline references. The CDR3 is made up of 13 amino acids. The V gene's germline CDR1 is VTNTFY and CDR2 YDVSTARD (reference sequence). The junction had 6 bases not matched to a gene; V was cut back by 3 bases and J by 4 bases. Written as DNA, the CDR3 is TGTGCCACCTGGGACTTCCCCTATTATAAGAAACTCTTT. This encodes CATWDFPYYKKLF.

In its sample, this clone was seen many times. This probably arose from a read error, given a far larger clone one base away. The same CDR3 arises from other DNA sequences in this sample as well. V usage is TRGV9 and J usage is TRGJP. The J segment lost 7 bases and the V segment lost 4 bases, leaving 10 bases of the junction unmatched. CDR1 and CDR2 from the germline V gene are GITISATS and ISYDGTV (reference sequence). This CDR3 is 17 amino acids long. The CDR3 spells CALWDRIRELGKKIKVF. The CDR3 DNA sequence: TGTGCCTTGTGGGACCGAATCAGGGAGTTGGGCAAAAAAATCAAGGTATTT.

This clone was found a few times. It differs at one base from a far larger clone, so likely a read error. The same CDR3 can be traced to other DNA sequences in this sample. The V gene is TRGV2, the J gene TRGJ1 or TRGJ2. V lost 1 base to trimming and J lost 4 bases; unmatched junction nucleotides: 7. There are 14 residues in the CDR3. Germline lookup yields CDR1 EGSNGY and CDR2 YDSYNSKV. The CDR3 DNA follows: TGTGCCACCTGGGACGGACCGCGATATTATAAGAAACTCTTT. Its translation: CATWDGPRYYKKLF.

There are a few counts of this clone. The amino acid sequence in TCRdb belongs to a much larger clone and departs from this DNA's translation at residue 12, likely a sequencing read error; the sequence shown is translated from the DNA. The gene calls are TRGV9 and TRGJP. The J gene, left out of TCRdb, was set here by checking the DNA against germline. Germline V CDR1 and CDR2: GITISATS, ISYDGTV (reference sequence). This CDR3 is built from 17 residues. The CDR3 nucleotides read TGTGCCTTGTGGGAGGCCCGGGGAAAGTTGGGCGAAAAAATCAAGGTATTT. Its protein product is CALWEARGKLGEKIKVF.

This clone came up many times. TCRdb shows a much larger clone's protein in place of this DNA's translation, and the two differ at residue 5, likely through a read error; the protein shown is translated from the DNA. This sample includes further DNA sequences coding for the same CDR3. The chain combines TRGV9 with TRGJP. The CDR3 has 15 amino acids. Germline CDR1 GITISATS, CDR2 ISYDGTV (reference sequence). With V trimmed by 4 bases and J by 7 bases, 4 bases remained unmatched. As DNA, the CDR3 is TGTGCCTTGTGGGACCCGGAGTTGGGCAAAAAAATCAAGGTATTT. The encoded protein is CALWDPELGKKIKVF.

This clone has at least ten counts. This DNA's translation and the protein TCRdb lists, from a much larger clone, do not match at residue 4, likely due to a read error; the protein shown is translated from the DNA. Distinct nucleotide sequences in the sample also encode this CDR3. V and J are TRGV9 and TRGJ1 or TRGJ2. Germline matching of the DNA provided the J gene here, since TCRdb leaves it blank. This CDR3 has 13 residues. The germline V gene has CDR1 GITISATS and CDR2 ISYDGTV (reference sequence). The CDR3 bases are TGTGCCTTGCGGGAGGACAGTTATTATAAGAAACTCTTT. Translation gives CALREDSYYKKLF.

A word on this clone: The protein held in TCRdb is that of a much larger clone and does not match this DNA's translation at residue 9, likely because of a read error; the protein shown is translated from the DNA. This chain uses TRGV9 with TRGJP. In the absence of a J gene in TCRdb, the DNA was matched to germline to assign it here. The CDR3 runs 18 residues. Germline V lookup: CDR1 GITISATS, CDR2 ISYDGTV (reference sequence). The J segment lost 7 bases and the V segment lost 3 bases, leaving 12 bases of the junction unmatched. The CDR3: CALWEPPSRELGKKIKVF. In DNA form, the CDR3 reads TGTGCCTTGTGGGAGCCCCCCTCCAGGGAGTTGGGCAAAAAAATCAAGGTATTT.